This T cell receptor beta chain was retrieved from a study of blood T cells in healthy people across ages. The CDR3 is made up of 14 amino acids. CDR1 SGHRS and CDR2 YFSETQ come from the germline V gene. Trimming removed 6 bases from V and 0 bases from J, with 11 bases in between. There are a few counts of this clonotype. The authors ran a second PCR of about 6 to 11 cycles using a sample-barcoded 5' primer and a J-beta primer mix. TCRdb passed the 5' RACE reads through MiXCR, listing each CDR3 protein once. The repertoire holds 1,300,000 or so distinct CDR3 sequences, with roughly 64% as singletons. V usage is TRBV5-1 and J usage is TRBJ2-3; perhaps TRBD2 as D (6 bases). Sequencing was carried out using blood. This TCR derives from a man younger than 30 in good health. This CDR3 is CASKESGSTDTQYF. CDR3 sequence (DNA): TGCGCCAGCAAAGAGAGCGGGAGCACAGATACGCAGTATTTT.